The T cell receptor beta chain described here comes from a study of response to subunit inactivated influenza vaccine. Each CDR3 protein gets one entry after TCRdb re-called the RT-PCR reads with MiXCR. The sample has about 650,000 distinct CDR3 sequences, 15% to 19% seen once. The germline gives CDR1 SGDLS, CDR2 YYNGEE. The CDR3 length is 16 residues. Trimming took 0 bases from V and 3 from J, leaving 14 bases between them. The rearrangement uses TRBV9 and TRBJ2-3; TRBD2 might be the D (5 bases). The sample in question was PBMCs from blood, obtained 12 days after vaccination. The receptor's source is a man aged 50 or older who received an inactivated influenza vaccine. The CDR3 region is CASSVVEAEVTDTQYF. The CDR3, as DNA: TGTGCCAGCAGCGTAGTGGAAGCGGAGGTGACAGATACGCAGTATTTT.